The rows below give T cell receptor beta chains drawn from one sample of a study of shared clonotypes between healthy human individuals. Repertoires were generated with immunoSEQ multiplex PCR, while TCRdb's copy carries only in-frame clones and drops some. The sample has 950,000 to 1,100,000 clones, about 80% seen once. The source material was memory CD4+ T cells from PBMCs. The receptors were sampled from a young man in good health. Some clones in this sample may be carry-over from other donors' samples. CDR3s include the opening cysteine and the closing phenylalanine or tryptophan.

J | V | CDR3
TRBJ2-7 | TRBV30 | CAPHTSGQLLYEQYF
TRBJ1-1 | TRBV11-3 | CASSLGRSMNTEAFF
TRBJ2-3 | TRBV5-6 | CASSFPTGEDTQYF
TRBJ2-1 | TRBV2 | CASRAGSNEQFF
TRBJ1-2 | TRBV5-1 | CAGSLALPGQGKNYGYTF
TRBJ2-1 | TRBV19 | CASSTMMTGRPDNEQFF
TRBJ2-3 | TRBV10-3 | CAISDSRDTDTQYF
TRBJ2-1 | TRBV9 | CASSVGGTVASEQFF
TRBJ1-2 | TRBV28 | CASSNAGLYGYTF
TRBJ2-7 | TRBV6-6 | CASSWTLLEDPGYF
TRBJ1-4 | TRBV18 | CASSLNGPTNEKLFF
TRBJ1-5 | TRBV28 | CASSLSIQPQHF
TRBJ1-2 | TRBV28 | CASSGQGFRAGRPVYTF
TRBJ2-1 | TRBV25-1 | CASRGGLAKNEQFF
TRBJ2-7 | TRBV5-1 | CASSLASGQDAKSYEQYF
TRBJ2-2 | TRBV5-4 | CASSLSDLGGSNTGELFF
TRBJ2-1 | TRBV5-4 | CASSSLMTSGSKFF
TRBJ2-6 | TRBV7-3 | CASSSSASGANVLTF
TRBJ2-7 | TRBV5-1 | CASSTGSSYEQYF
TRBJ2-1 | TRBV19 | CASSIVTGSTYNEQFF
TRBJ2-3 | TRBV29-1 | CSVRTSGPRSTDTQYF
TRBJ1-3 | TRBV28 | CASSGGGGGGGNTIYF